This paragraph covers one T cell receptor (beta chain) sequence. Antigen specificity is unknown. This CDR3 is built from 14 residues. The V and J ends lost 3 bases and 3 bases respectively, with 15 bases between them. In germline, CDR1 is DFQATT, CDR2 SNEGSKA (reference sequence). Unique molecular identifiers featured in each of the TCR beta cDNA libraries. TCRdb reprocessed the PCR reads with MiXCR, giving one entry per CDR3 protein. The sample holds under 200,000 distinct CDR3 sequences, under 40% seen once. This record belongs to a study of post-analysis software for immune sequencing data. General study results and limits: Those with multiple sclerosis, the patient group, showed significantly lower normalized Chao1 diversity than controls.

This receptor was taken from a girl aged 5 to 17 with multiple sclerosis. V usage is TRBV20-1 and J usage is TRBJ2-7; the D gene is possibly TRBD2 (6 bases). The sequences come from blood, collected after autologous hematopoietic stem cell transplantation. The CDR3 region has the DNA TGCAGTGCTAGCGGGAGCCCAGATAACTACGAGCAGTACTTC. Amino acid sequence: CSASGSPDNYEQYF.